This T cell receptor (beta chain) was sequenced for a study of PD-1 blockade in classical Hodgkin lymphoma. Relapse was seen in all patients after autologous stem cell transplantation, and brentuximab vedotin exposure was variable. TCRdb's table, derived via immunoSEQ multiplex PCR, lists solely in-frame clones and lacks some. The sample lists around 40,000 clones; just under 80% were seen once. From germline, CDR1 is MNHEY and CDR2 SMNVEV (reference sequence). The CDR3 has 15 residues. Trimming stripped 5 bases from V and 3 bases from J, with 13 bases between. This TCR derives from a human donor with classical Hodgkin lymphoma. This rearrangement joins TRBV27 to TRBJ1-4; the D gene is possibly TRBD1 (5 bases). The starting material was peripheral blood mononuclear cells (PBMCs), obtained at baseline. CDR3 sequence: CASSLTRGANEKLFF. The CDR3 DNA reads TGTGCCAGCAGTCTGACAAGAGGGGCTAATGAAAAACTGTTTTTT.